This passage covers 10 T cell receptor beta chains from one sample sequenced in a study of cytomegalovirus exposure and HLA in healthy donors. The PCR made use of 60 Vbeta and 13 Jbeta primers. Sequencing used immunoSEQ multiplex PCR; TCRdb keeps in-frame clones, though not all of them. In the table there are roughly 200,000 clones, less than 80% of which are singletons. Sample: PBMCs. All receptors come from a young woman in good health and CMV-seropositive.

The rearrangement joins TRBV2 to TRBJ1-3, with 7 nucleotides matching TRBD1. Trimming cost V 6 bases and J 1 base; bases outside gene matches: 3. The CDR3 covers 14 residues. CDR1 SNHLY and CDR2 FYNNEI come from the germline V gene. This CDR3 is CASRGGMSGNTIYF. For the CDR3, the DNA is TGTGCCAGCAGAGGGGGCATGTCTGGAAACACCATATATTTT.

The chain uses TRBV2 and TRBJ1-1; D gene uncertain. The CDR3 contains 13 residues. The ends were cut back, 7 bases at V and 4 bases at J, with 13 bases in the middle. The germline CDR1 and CDR2 sequences are SNHLY and FYNNEI. The CDR3 region is CASTQDATTEAFF. The CDR3 DNA reads as TGTGCCAGCACCCAGGATGCGACCACTGAAGCTTTCTTT.

This chain links TRBV7-2 with TRBJ1-2; D perhaps matches TRBD1 (5 bases). Germline-derived CDR1 and CDR2 are SGHTA and FQGNSA. The CDR3 length is 13 residues. The V gene lost 6 bases and the J gene lost 8 bases, with 16 bases spanning the gap. CDR3 residues: CASRGGGTVGYTF. In nucleotides, the CDR3 is TGTGCCAGCAGGGGCGGGGGGACCGTCGGCTACACCTTC.

The CDR3 coding sequence is TGTGCCATCAGCGGGTCGGAGAGTTTAAACACCATATATTTT. Its translation: CAISGSESLNTIYF. The rearrangement joins TRBV10-3 to TRBJ1-3; D unclear. V lost 6 bases to trimming and J lost 6 bases, with 15 bases between them. The CDR3 has 14 residues. Germline V gene data show CDR1 as ENHRY and CDR2 as SYGVKD.

The chain uses TRBV5-5 and TRBJ2-1; 7 bases are a match to TRBD1. The V and J ends lost 6 bases and 2 bases, in that order; junction bases with no gene match: 8. There are 15 residues in the CDR3. CDR1 and CDR2 from the germline V gene are SGHKS and YYEKEE (reference sequence). CDR3 residues: CASTPKGATYNEQFF. The CDR3 DNA reads TGTGCCAGCACCCCGAAGGGGGCGACCTACAATGAGCAGTTCTTC. Supplemented by reference TRBV5-5 and TRBJ2-1, the full variable domain reads DAGVTQSPTHLIKTRGQQVTLRCSPISGHKSVSWYQQVLGQGPQFIFQYYEKEERGRGNFPDRFSARQFPNYSSELNVNALLLGDSALYLCASTPKGATYNEQFFGPGTRLTVL.

This clone has only one observation. V usage is TRBV7-2 and J usage is TRBJ2-1, with TRBD2 as a possible D gene (5 bases). In germline, CDR1 is SGHTA, CDR2 FQGNSA. CDR3 length: 14 residues. V was clipped by 1 base and J by 8 bases, with 12 bases between them. The CDR3 DNA reads as TGTGCCAGCAGCTTAGGGTCTAGCCTGTATGAGCAGTTCTTC. This gives the protein CASSLGSSLYEQFF. Filled out from reference TRBV7-2 and TRBJ2-1, the complete variable domain reads GAGVSQSPSNKVTEKGKDVELRCDPISGHTALYWYRQSLGQGLEFLIYFQGNSAPDKSGLPSDRFSAERTGGSVSTLTIQRTQQEDSAVYLCASSLGSSLYEQFFGPGTRLTVL.

CDR3 sequence: CASSLRQVGDTQYF. The DNA for the CDR3 is TGTGCCAGCAGCCTCCGACAAGTAGGAGATACGCAGTATTTT. V is TRBV7-8 and J is TRBJ2-3; D is unresolved. With 5 bases removed from V and 5 bases from J, the gap between germline ends came to 14 bases. CDR1 is SGHVS and CDR2 is FQNEAQ in the germline V gene. CDR3 length equals 14 residues. Looking up the rest from reference TRBV7-8 and TRBJ2-3 gives the full variable domain: GAGVSQSPRYKVAKRGQDVALRCDPISGHVSLFWYQQALGQGPEFLTYFQNEAQLDKSGLPSDRFFAERPEGSVSTLKIQRTQQEDSAVYLCASSLRQVGDTQYFGPGTRLTVL.

V is TRBV19 and J is TRBJ2-1, with 10 nucleotides matching TRBD1. The germline V gene has CDR1 LNHDA and CDR2 SQIVND (reference sequence). The CDR3 has 16 amino acids. Germline trimming cut 2 bases from V and 6 bases from J; bases unmatched to any gene: 7. CDR3 coding DNA: TGTGCCAGTAGTATATCAGGGACAGGGGCTCTCAATGAGCAGTTCTTC. This gives the protein CASSISGTGALNEQFF. Combining the CDR3 with reference TRBV19 and TRBJ2-1 gives the whole variable domain DGGITQSPKYLFRKEGQNVTLSCEQNLNHDAMYWYRQDPGQGLRLIYYSQIVNDFQKGDIAEGYSVSREKKESFPLTVTSAQKNPTAFYLCASSISGTGALNEQFFGPGTRLTVL.

V and J are TRBV7-9 and TRBJ2-2; perhaps TRBD2 as D (6 bases). With 2 bases removed from V and 4 bases from J, the gap between germline ends came to 11 bases. The CDR3 extends over 15 amino acids. Germline V CDR1 and CDR2: SEHNR, FQNEAQ (reference sequence). CDR3 nucleotide sequence: TGTGCCAGCAGCTTACGCGACGGGAGCACCGGGGAGCTGTTTTTT. Amino acids: CASSLRDGSTGELFF.

This rearrangement joins TRBV15 to TRBJ1-6; D may be TRBD1 (5 bases). CDR1 is LNHNV, CDR2 YYDKDF, per germline (reference sequence). This CDR3 is built from 16 residues. The V and J ends lost 3 bases and 8 bases respectively, with 17 bases between them. Here the CDR3 DNA reads TGTGCCACCAGCAGCGAACGTCGGGGGGTCGATTCACCCCTCCACTTT. Translated: CATSSERRGVDSPLHF.